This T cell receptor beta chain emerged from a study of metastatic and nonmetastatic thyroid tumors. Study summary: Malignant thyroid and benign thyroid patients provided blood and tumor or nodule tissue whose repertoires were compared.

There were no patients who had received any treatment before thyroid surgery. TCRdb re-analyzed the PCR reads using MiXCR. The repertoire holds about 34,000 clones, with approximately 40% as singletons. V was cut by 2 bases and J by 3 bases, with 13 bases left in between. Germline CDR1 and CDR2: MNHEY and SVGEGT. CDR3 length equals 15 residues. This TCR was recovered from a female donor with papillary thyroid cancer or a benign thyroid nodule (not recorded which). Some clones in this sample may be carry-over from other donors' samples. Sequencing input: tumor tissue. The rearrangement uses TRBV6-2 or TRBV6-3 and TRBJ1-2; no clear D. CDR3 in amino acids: CASSYGQLGDYGYTF. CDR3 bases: TGTGCCAGCAGTTACGGGCAGCTAGGAGACTATGGCTACACCTTC.